The sequence of this T cell receptor (beta chain) was determined in a study of cytomegalovirus exposure and HLA in healthy donors. Notes on the study in general: Specificity of a few CMV-associated chains for CMV antigens was verified in vitro. Some TCR beta chains (approximately 180 of them) were listed as cytomegalovirus-associated. Using a false discovery rate of 0.05, a later analysis showed that 16,951 TCR beta sequences were associated with HLA alleles. Among the most significant clusters, several appeared linked to common viral pathogens in a later analysis.

As concerns this clone: Its antigen is not identified.

The CDR3 extends over 13 amino acids. Germline lookup yields CDR1 WSHSY and CDR2 SAAADI. After removal of 7 bases from V and 8 bases from J, the junction contained 6 bases not matched to a gene. With 60 Vbeta and 13 Jbeta primers, the PCR was carried out. The method was immunoSEQ multiplex PCR; TCRdb's version includes in-frame clones alone and lacks a portion of them. The sample consists of around 200,000 clones, 70% to 85% of them appearing once. The rearrangement uses TRBV10-2 and TRBJ2-1; 9 bases align to TRBD2. The sample taken for sequencing was PBMCs. This sequence originates from a girl between 2 and 10 years old in good health and CMV-seropositive. CDR3 bases: TGCGCCAGCACCCGGACTAGCGCGTATGAGCAGTTCTTC. Protein product: CASTRTSAYEQFF.